A selection of T cell receptor beta chains follows, all from one sample in a study of blood T cell repertoires in COVID-19. Using immunoSEQ multiplex PCR, the repertoire was profiled, and TCRdb retains in-frame clones only, with some absent. The sample yields 150,000 to 200,000 clones, roughly 82% seen once. Material for sequencing was PBMCs or T cells enriched from blood (not recorded which). The receptors here all came from a man between 50 and 59 years old who had recovered from COVID-19. The CDR3 runs from the conserved cysteine through the conserved F or W. Fields, in order: V gene, CDR3 length, J gene, D gene, CDR3 protein. A D gene is named only where the DNA matches it firmly.

>TRBV3-1/TRBV3-2|18|TRBJ2-4|NA
CASSQEGGQTGSKNIQYF
>TRBV27|15|TRBJ2-7|TRBD1
CASRSRQGGSYEQYF
>TRBV27|15|TRBJ2-1|NA
CASTRYRDSYNEQFF
>TRBV11-2|15|TRBJ1-5|TRBD1
CASSFGTGGSQPQHF
>TRBV5-5|15|TRBJ1-1|TRBD1
CASRAGTGMNTEAFF
>TRBV7-2|16|TRBJ2-1|TRBD2
CASSRPRTGGQNEQFF
>TRBV4-2|18|TRBJ2-5|TRBD2
CASSQEGLAGGRQETQYF
>TRBV4-2|15|TRBJ2-7|TRBD2
CASSHLASGPYEQYF
>TRBV2|15|TRBJ1-6|NA
CASSENGGVNSPLHF
>TRBV30|12|TRBJ1-2|NA
CAWSPQFYGYTF
>TRBV6-5|16|TRBJ1-6|NA
CASSYSKASGNSPLHF
>TRBV13|13|TRBJ1-4|NA
CASSLTRNEKLFF
>TRBV20-1|10|TRBJ1-3|NA
CSAKSDTIYF
>TRBV19|19|TRBJ2-2|TRBD1
CASFPLPGQAFLRTGELFF
>TRBV7-9|13|TRBJ1-1|NA
CASSFFPGAEAFF
>TRBV19|15|TRBJ2-6|NA
CASSDRGSGANVLTF
>TRBV3-1/TRBV3-2|13|TRBJ1-2|NA
CASSQGQVGGYTF
>TRBV3-1/TRBV3-2|15|TRBJ2-3|NA
CASSQMAGNTDTQYF
>TRBV7-2|14|TRBJ1-3|NA
CASSLDTPGNTIYF
>TRBV6-2/TRBV6-3|13|TRBJ1-2|NA
CASTPDGGGGYTF
>TRBV9|15|TRBJ1-1|NA
CASSVDSGRNTEAFF
>TRBV5-5|15|TRBJ1-5|NA
CASSLGRTANQPQHF
>TRBV4-1|16|TRBJ2-1|TRBD1
CASSQVSDRGRDEQFF
>TRBV4-2|16|TRBJ2-5|TRBD2
CASTLGLAGGQETQYF
>TRBV5-4|12|TRBJ1-1|NA
CASSSWGLEAFF
>TRBV6-5|15|TRBJ2-5|TRBD1
CASSSSGTGSADQYF
>TRBV9|15|TRBJ1-2|NA
CASSSGGAGVTGYTF
>TRBV11-2|15|TRBJ1-1|NA
CASSGPQGVGTEAFF
>TRBV7-2|16|TRBJ1-1|NA
CASSLKTQDMNTEAFF
>TRBV5-1|13|TRBJ2-5|NA
CASSWTFQETQYF
>TRBV7-2|12|TRBJ1-2|NA
CASSFAGTYYTF
>TRBV2|14|TRBJ1-2|TRBD1
CASSDGTDPNGYTF
>TRBV7-9|16|TRBJ1-1|TRBD1
CASSSYRDRVNTEAFF
>TRBV19|14|TRBJ2-7|TRBD1
CASRPGTGSLWQYF
>TRBV19|18|TRBJ2-3|TRBD2
CASSIDRPSGSFTDTQYF
>TRBV7-9|14|TRBJ1-3|TRBD1
CALQTGGSGNTIYF
>TRBV2|14|TRBJ2-3|TRBD1
CASSYGQGTDTQYF
>TRBV30|13|TRBJ1-6|NA
CAWMAVGNSPLHF
>TRBV15|16|TRBJ1-5|NA
CATSRERGSGNQPQHF
>TRBV11-2|19|TRBJ2-3|NA
CASSLDPGQGLRSTDTQYF
>TRBV7-9|16|TRBJ1-5|NA
CASSQTSPSGNQPQHF
>TRBV7-9|14|TRBJ2-7|NA
CASSLSLQGTEQYF
>TRBV15|15|TRBJ2-1|TRBD1
CATSRDEKQGDEQFF
>TRBV30|13|TRBJ2-1|NA
CAWTGDSYNEQFF
>TRBV12-3/TRBV12-4|13|TRBJ1-4|NA
CASSLGVKGKLFF
>TRBV7-9|11|TRBJ1-2|NA
CASSQSGSSTF
>TRBV25-1|15|TRBJ1-5|TRBD1
CASSASTGVNQPQHF